The following is a TCR beta chain sequence with its context. Antigen unknown. In the same sample, other DNA sequences code for this CDR3. V dropped 0 bases and J dropped 0 bases, with 8 bases sitting between them. Germline V gene data show CDR1 as SGHRS and CDR2 as YFSETQ. The CDR3 extends over 15 amino acids. Extraction and reverse transcription of RNA yielded cDNA as the sequencing template. Assay used: immunoSEQ multiplex PCR; TCRdb lists only in-frame clones, some missing. The sample yields 150,000 to 200,000 clones, about three fifths seen once. This record belongs to a study of CD8+ T cells in alopecia areata. The study's findings and limits: Lesional scalp displayed greater clonality than normal scalp, most notably in alopecia totalis/universalis.

The chain links TRBV5-1 to TRBJ2-3; D uncertain. The material sequenced was CD4+ T cells sorted from blood. The receptor was isolated from a human donor in good health. The CDR3 sequence is CASSLEGRSTDTQYF. CDR3 DNA: TGCGCCAGCAGCTTGGAGGGCCGAAGCACAGATACGCAGTATTTT.